The next 24 T cell receptor beta chains were all read from a single sample in a study of vaccination effects on CD4 cells after COVID-19. What these receptors recognize is not known. This table comes from immunoSEQ multiplex PCR, and its TCRdb copy is limited to in-frame clones, with some not included. The profile shows about 28,000 clones, about 80% of them singletons. Viral peptide pool expansion of antigen-specific CD4+ T cells preceded sequencing in the ViraFEST assay. A 10-day culture period preceded the isolation of CD4+ T cells. The vaccine recipients had no prior SARS-CoV-2 infection, with negative nucleocapsid antibodies. The sequences come from CD4+ T cells from PBMCs cultured with SARS-CoV-2 spike peptides, collected before COVID-19 vaccination. Every receptor here comes from a human donor who received a COVID-19 vaccine.

This chain joins TRBV5-6 and TRBJ2-2, with D possibly being TRBD2 (5 bases). Between the trimmed V and J ends, which lost 6 bases and 3 bases, there was a span of 15 bases. From germline, CDR1 is SGHDT and CDR2 YYEEEE. The CDR3 covers 15 residues. In nucleotides, the CDR3 is TGTGCCAGCAACCACTTAGAGGGTTACACCGGGGAGCTGTTTTTT. This codes for CASNHLEGYTGELFF.

This clone has only a few counts. V and J are TRBV4-2 and TRBJ2-1; 10 nucleotides agree with TRBD2. The V gene end was trimmed by 1 base and the J gene end by 6 bases; junction bases not matched to a gene: 6. The CDR3 sequence is 16 residues long. CDR1 and CDR2 (germline): LGHNA, YNFKEQ. In DNA, the CDR3 is TGTGCCAGCAGCCAAGGGGAGCGGGGGGGTTTCAATGAGCAGTTCTTC. Encoded protein: CASSQGERGGFNEQFF.

This clone was detected only a few times. This rearrangement joins TRBV30 to TRBJ2-4; D perhaps matches TRBD2 (6 bases). Germline V gene data show CDR1 as GTSNPN and CDR2 as SVGIG (reference sequence). There are 15 residues in the CDR3. V lost 3 bases, J lost 0 bases, and 12 bases lay in between. In nucleotides, the CDR3 is TGTGCCTGGAGCTCTAGCGAACTAGCCAAAAACATTCAGTACTTC. Translated: CAWSSSELAKNIQYF.

The rearrangement joins TRBV21-1 to TRBJ1-5. TRBV21-1 is an annotated pseudogene. The CDR3 is 11 residues long. The CDR3 reads CASNNNQPQHF. For the CDR3, the DNA is TGTGCCAGCAACAATAATCAGCCCCAGCATTTT.

The chain links TRBV10-3 to TRBJ2-7, with 13 bases lining up with TRBD2. This CDR3 spans 14 amino acids. Germline V gene lookup returns CDR1 ENHRY and CDR2 SYGVKD. Trimming removed 6 bases from V and 5 bases from J; junction bases left unmatched: 4. CDR3 region: CAIRGTSGNNEQYF. The CDR3 region has the DNA TGTGCCATCAGGGGGACTAGCGGGAACAACGAGCAGTACTTC.

This clone was counted a few times. The CDR3 sequence: CASSEHLNQPQHF. CDR3 DNA: TGTGCCAGCAGTGAACACCTGAATCAGCCCCAGCATTTT. The chain is built from TRBV6-1 and TRBJ1-5, with unresolved D. The germline gives CDR1 MNHNS, CDR2 SASEGT. The V gene lost 2 bases and the J gene lost 4 bases, with 6 bases spanning the gap. This CDR3 spans 13 amino acids.

V usage is TRBV7-9 and J usage is TRBJ2-7; D is possibly TRBD2 (6 bases). The V end lost 5 bases, the J end lost 7 bases, and 18 bases lay between the germline ends. CDR1 SEHNR and CDR2 FQNEAQ come from the germline V gene (reference sequence). This CDR3 contains 14 residues. CDR3 sequence: CASSVRTFREEQYF. The CDR3 nucleotides read TGTGCCAGCAGCGTTAGGACTTTTCGGGAGGAGCAGTACTTC. The whole variable domain, remainder taken from reference TRBV7-9 and TRBJ2-7, is DTGVSQNPRHKITKRGQNVTFRCDPISEHNRLYWYRQTLGQGPEFLTYFQNEAQLEKSRLLSDRFSAERPKGSFSTLEIQRTEQGDSAMYLCASSVRTFREEQYFGPGTRLTVT.

This chain joins TRBV5-1 and TRBJ2-2; D is undetermined. Germline V lookup: CDR1 SGHRS, CDR2 YFSETQ. The CDR3 has 11 amino acids. V lost 0 bases, J lost 7 bases, and 1 base lay in between. The CDR3 here is CASSLDGELFF. Written as DNA, the CDR3 is TGCGCCAGCAGCTTGGACGGGGAGCTGTTTTTT.

V and J are TRBV2 and TRBJ2-5, with 7 bases matching TRBD1. The V and J ends lost 5 bases and 4 bases, in that order; junction bases with no gene match: 7. This CDR3 region has 14 residues. CDR1 and CDR2 from the germline V gene are SNHLY and FYNNEI. The CDR3 DNA is TGTGCCAGCAGTCCCCTGGACAGGAGAGAGACCCAGTACTTC. It yields the protein CASSPLDRRETQYF.

The chain has TRBV5-1 and TRBJ2-2, with D perhaps being TRBD1 or TRBD2 (5 bases each). The V end lost 2 bases, the J end lost 7 bases, and 12 bases lay between the germline ends. The CDR3 runs 14 residues. In germline, CDR1 is SGHRS, CDR2 YFSETQ. The CDR3 DNA follows: TGCGCCAGCAGCTTAATACAGGCGGGCGGGGAGCTGTTTTTT. As protein: CASSLIQAGGELFF.

The chain combines TRBV6-5 with TRBJ1-2; the D gene is possibly TRBD1 (5 bases). This CDR3 has 14 residues. V was cut by 6 bases and J by 4 bases, with 15 bases left in between. Germline V CDR1 and CDR2: MNHEY, SVGAGI. CDR3 in amino acids: CASSREMGGYGYTF. Written as DNA, the CDR3 is TGTGCCAGCAGCCGAGAGATGGGGGGCTATGGCTACACCTTC.

This chain uses TRBV5-4 with TRBJ1-3; maybe TRBD1 (6 bases). CDR3 size: 14 residues. Germline CDR1 is SGHNT and CDR2 is YYREEE (reference sequence). V lost 4 bases to trimming and J lost 3 bases, with 11 bases between them. The CDR3 spells CASSPGGLGNTIYF. CDR3 DNA sequence: TGTGCCAGCAGCCCCGGGGGGCTTGGAAACACCATATATTTT.

This clone came up a few times. J is TRBJ2-7 and V is TRBV6-1; 10 bases align to TRBD1. V dropped 0 bases and J dropped 5; count of bases not matched to a gene: 7. The CDR3 is 16 amino acids. Germline CDR1 reads MNHNS; CDR2 reads SASEGT. The chain's CDR3 is CASSEAPGQGLDEQYF. In DNA form, the CDR3 reads TGTGCCAGCAGTGAAGCCCCGGGACAGGGGCTTGACGAGCAGTACTTC.

The chain recombines TRBV5-4 with TRBJ2-1; 7 bases align to TRBD2. The germline V gene encodes CDR1 SGHNT and CDR2 YYREEE (reference sequence). Trimming at V came to 2 bases and at J to 8 bases, leaving 7 bases not matched to a gene. The CDR3 is 14 amino acids. In DNA form, the CDR3 reads TGTGCCAGCAGCTTCGCGGGGGTGGCGGATGAGCAGTTCTTC. This gives the protein CASSFAGVADEQFF.

This sequence joins TRBV9 and TRBJ2-7, with D unresolved. The V and J ends lost 1 base and 5 bases respectively, with 7 bases between them. The germline V gene encodes CDR1 SGDLS and CDR2 YYNGEE. The CDR3 spans 12 residues. The CDR3 is CASSVNTNEQYF. In DNA form, the CDR3 reads TGTGCCAGCAGCGTAAACACCAACGAGCAGTACTTC.

V and J are TRBV11-1 and TRBJ2-1; 9 bases align to TRBD2. The V gene end was trimmed by 7 bases and the J gene end by 5 bases; junction bases not matched to a gene: 6. The length of the CDR3 is 14 residues. Germline CDR1 is SGHAT and CDR2 is FQDESV (reference sequence). The CDR3 DNA is TGTGCCAGCACCCTCGGACTAGCGAACAATGAGCAGTTCTTC. This sequence encodes CASTLGLANNEQFF.

This clone came up a few times. This rearrangement joins TRBV4-2 to TRBJ2-6; 9 nucleotides line up with TRBD1. The CDR3 spans 16 residues. From germline, CDR1 is LGHNA and CDR2 YNFKEQ. The junction had 1 base not matched to a gene; V was cut back by 2 bases and J by 2 bases. CDR3 bases: TGTGCCAGCAGCCAAACAGGGGGCGCTGGGGCCAACGTCCTGACTTTC. As protein: CASSQTGGAGANVLTF.

The CDR3 protein is CASSPRQGVGEKLFF. CDR3 DNA sequence: TGTGCCAGCTCACCGAGGCAGGGCGTGGGAGAAAAACTGTTTTTT. V usage is TRBV18 and J usage is TRBJ1-4, with D perhaps matching TRBD1 (5 bases). Trimming took 3 bases from V and 8 from J, leaving 16 bases between them. The CDR3 is 15 residues long. Germline V CDR1 and CDR2: KGHSH, LQKENI.

The chain couples TRBV4-1 to TRBJ2-7; no firm D call. Germline V gives CDR1 MGHRA, CDR2 YSYEKL. Deletions cut 5 bases from V and 3 bases from J, with 5 bases between. This CDR3 has 11 residues. Here the CDR3 DNA reads TGCGCCAGCAGCTCGAGCTACGAGCAGTACTTC. It is translated as CASSSSYEQYF.

The chain uses TRBV28 and TRBJ1-4, with D tentatively TRBD1 (5 bases). Per germline, CDR1 MDHEN and CDR2 SYDVKM. The CDR3 is 15 residues long. The V and J ends lost 3 bases and 5 bases respectively, with 13 bases between them. The CDR3 loop reads CASSLYPRDNEKLFF. CDR3 DNA sequence: TGTGCCAGCAGTTTGTACCCGCGGGACAATGAAAAACTGTTTTTT. The whole variable domain, filled in from reference TRBV28 and TRBJ1-4, reads DVKVTQSSRYLVKRTGEKVFLECVQDMDHENMFWYRQDPGLGLRLIYFSYDVKMKEKGDIPEGYSVSREKKERFSLILESASTNQTSMYLCASSLYPRDNEKLFFGSGTQLSVL.

The chain employs TRBV5-1 and TRBJ2-2; the match to TRBD1 covers 8 bases. This CDR3 contains 16 residues. V shed 5 bases, J shed 1 base, and the junction held 7 bases outside the gene matches. From germline, CDR1 is SGHRS and CDR2 YFSETQ. CDR3 sequence: CASSRTGTGNTGELFF. As DNA, the CDR3 is TGCGCCAGCAGTCGAACCGGGACAGGGAACACCGGGGAGCTGTTTTTT.

The chain combines TRBV27 with TRBJ2-3; 7 nucleotides line up with TRBD1. CDR1 MNHEY and CDR2 SMNVEV come from the germline V gene (reference sequence). The CDR3 sequence is 15 residues long. Losses at the gene ends were 3 bases for V and 0 bases for J; bases not matched to a gene: 3. The CDR3, as DNA: TGTGCCAGCAGTTTGAGGGGGCTTAGCACAGATACGCAGTATTTT. It codes for CASSLRGLSTDTQYF.

The V gene is TRBV2, the J gene TRBJ2-3; the D is unclear. There are 15 residues in the CDR3. The ends were cut back, 3 bases at V and 4 bases at J, with 14 bases in the middle. The germline gives CDR1 SNHLY, CDR2 FYNNEI. CDR3 sequence reads: CASSEGMADADTQYF. The CDR3 DNA reads TGTGCCAGCAGTGAGGGTATGGCGGATGCAGATACGCAGTATTTT.

V is TRBV19 and J is TRBJ2-2; D assignment may be TRBD1 or TRBD2 (5 bases each). The V gene lost 0 bases and the J gene lost 6 bases, with 20 bases spanning the gap. Germline assignment: CDR1 LNHDA and CDR2 SQIVND (reference sequence). The CDR3 runs to 18 residues. CDR3 protein: CASSIDSFTVGDPGELFF. The DNA of the CDR3 is TGTGCCAGTAGTATAGATTCCTTCACGGTGGGGGACCCCGGGGAGCTGTTTTTT.